This passage covers 20 T cell receptor beta chains from one sample sequenced in a study of T cell responses to AZD1222 COVID-19 vaccine. Using immunoSEQ multiplex PCR, the repertoire was profiled, and TCRdb retains in-frame clones only, with some absent. Of roughly 130,000 clones listed, approximately 94% are singletons. The input for sequencing was peripheral blood, taken on day 0 of AZD1222 vaccination. These receptors came from an adult in good health.

This clone was seen once. The V call is TRBV6-1, the J call TRBJ2-7; 14 bases fit TRBD2. V trimming: 1 base; J trimming: 6 bases; junction bases outside the gene matches: 8. Per the germline V gene, CDR1 is MNHNS and CDR2 is SASEGT. This CDR3 is 17 amino acids long. CDR3 coding DNA: TGTGCCAGCAGTGAAGAGGTGGGACTAGCGGGAGAAGGCGAGCAGTACTTC. This translates into CASSEEVGLAGEGEQYF.

This chain joins TRBV21-1 and TRBJ1-5. TRBV21-1 is labeled a pseudogene. The length of the CDR3 is 16 residues. The CDR3 DNA reads as TGTGCCAGCAGCAAAGAACGACCTTATAGCAATCAGCCCCAGCATTTT. The encoded protein is CASSKERPYSNQPQHF.

The rearrangement joins TRBV19 to TRBJ2-3, with D perhaps being TRBD1 or TRBD2 (5 bases each). CDR1 is LNHDA and CDR2 is SQIVND in the germline V gene (reference sequence). Trimming left V 0 bases short and J 0 bases short, with 13 bases between. This CDR3 comprises 17 residues. CDR3 sequence (DNA): TGTGCCAGTAGTATAGATCGGGGCTGGGGGAGCACAGATACGCAGTATTTT. This encodes CASSIDRGWGSTDTQYF.

This clone has just one count. This rearrangement joins TRBV9 to TRBJ2-7; D is unresolved. CDR3 length equals 14 residues. Germline assignment: CDR1 SGDLS and CDR2 YYNGEE. Deletions cut 3 bases from V and 1 base from J, with 11 bases between. The chain's CDR3 is CASSGHGESYEQYF. The DNA for the CDR3 is TGTGCCAGCAGCGGGCACGGAGAATCCTACGAGCAGTACTTC.

This clone was seen a single time. This chain links TRBV7-2 with TRBJ2-1; D is unresolved. The CDR3 length is 12 residues. Trimming stripped 3 bases from V and 6 bases from J, with 6 bases between. The V gene's germline CDR1 is SGHTA and CDR2 FQGNSA. The CDR3 DNA sequence: TGTGCCAGCAGCTTCCTCGGCAATGAGCAGTTCTTC. As protein: CASSFLGNEQFF. Full variable domain (outside the CDR3, taken from reference TRBV7-2 and TRBJ2-1): GAGVSQSPSNKVTEKGKDVELRCDPISGHTALYWYRQSLGQGLEFLIYFQGNSAPDKSGLPSDRFSAERTGGSVSTLTIQRTQQEDSAVYLCASSFLGNEQFFGPGTRLTVL.

The V gene is TRBV19, the J gene TRBJ2-1; 8 bases agree with TRBD1. Germline CDR1 reads LNHDA; CDR2 reads SQIVND (reference sequence). CDR3 size: 16 residues. Trimming took 7 bases from V and 6 from J; bases not matched to a gene: 14. CDR3 DNA sequence: TGTGCCAGTATAGGCCTAAACAGGGGGTCCCCCAATGAGCAGTTCTTC. Amino acids: CASIGLNRGSPNEQFF.

V gene TRBV28 combines with J gene TRBJ1-6; D is uncertain. Trimming shortened V by 8 bases and J by 6 bases, and 5 bases separated the two germline ends. Germline V gene lookup returns CDR1 MDHEN and CDR2 SYDVKM. The CDR3 extends over 11 amino acids. The CDR3 sequence: CASGSNSPLHF. The CDR3 DNA reads as TGTGCCAGCGGGTCTAATTCACCCCTCCACTTT.

This sequence joins TRBV19 and TRBJ1-1; the D gene is possibly TRBD1 (5 bases). The germline V gene has CDR1 LNHDA and CDR2 SQIVND (reference sequence). This CDR3 is built from 14 residues. V lost 6 bases and J 1 base, leaving 12 bases between the germline ends. CDR3 DNA: TGTGCCAGTAGCCTAACAGGCTGGAACACTGAAGCTTTCTTT. This translates into CASSLTGWNTEAFF.

The chain couples TRBV7-2 to TRBJ1-5; D uncertain. V lost 5 bases to trimming and J lost 4 bases, with 6 bases between them. The CDR3 length is 12 residues. The germline V gene has CDR1 SGHTA and CDR2 FQGNSA. This CDR3 reads CASSLQNQPQHF. Here the CDR3 DNA reads TGTGCCAGCAGCCTCCAAAATCAGCCCCAGCATTTT. Combining the CDR3 with reference TRBV7-2 and TRBJ1-5 gives the whole variable domain GAGVSQSPSNKVTEKGKDVELRCDPISGHTALYWYRQSLGQGLEFLIYFQGNSAPDKSGLPSDRFSAERTGGSVSTLTIQRTQQEDSAVYLCASSLQNQPQHFGDGTRLSIL.

The CDR3 bases are TGTGCCAGCAGCGTTCTAGGGGGGGTGAACACTGAAGCTTTCTTT. Encoded protein: CASSVLGGVNTEAFF. The chain carries TRBV9 and TRBJ1-1; perhaps TRBD1 as D (6 bases). Trimming pared 2 bases from V and 0 bases from J, leaving 11 bases between. Germline CDR1 and CDR2: SGDLS and YYNGEE. This CDR3 has 15 residues.

This clone was found once. This chain links TRBV28 with TRBJ1-1; D remains ambiguous. V was pared by 2 bases and J by 1 base, with 8 bases between. CDR1 is MDHEN, CDR2 SYDVKM, per germline. This CDR3 has 14 residues. The CDR3: CASSLVWTNTEAFF. The CDR3 nucleotides read TGTGCCAGCAGTTTAGTCTGGACGAACACTGAAGCTTTCTTT.

The chain combines TRBV4-2 with TRBJ2-7; a possible D gene is TRBD1 (7 bases). The V gene lost 2 bases and the J gene lost 0 bases, with 17 bases spanning the gap. The germline CDR1 and CDR2 sequences are LGHNA and YNFKEQ. This CDR3 is built from 17 residues. As DNA, the CDR3 is TGTGCCAGCAGCCAAAGAATTGGAGGGGGCGGCTCCTACGAGCAGTACTTC. It is translated as CASSQRIGGGGSYEQYF.

J is TRBJ2-1 and V is TRBV19, with TRBD1 as a possible D gene (5 bases). CDR1 and CDR2 from the germline V gene are LNHDA and SQIVND (reference sequence). The CDR3 has 16 residues. Trimming pared 3 bases from V and 0 bases from J, leaving 12 bases between. CDR3 in DNA: TGTGCCAGTAGTATGGACACCTTGAGCTCCTACAATGAGCAGTTCTTC. It specifies CASSMDTLSSYNEQFF.

The chain recombines TRBV6-1 with TRBJ1-1; tentative D call: TRBD1 (5 bases). V was shortened by 4 bases and J by 1 base, with 19 bases between the two germline ends. There are 17 residues in the CDR3. Germline V gene data show CDR1 as MNHNS and CDR2 as SASEGT. DNA of the CDR3: TGTGCCAGCAGTGCTGGACACTGGACCCTATCGAACACTGAAGCTTTCTTT. Translating gives CASSAGHWTLSNTEAFF.

This chain connects TRBV2 to TRBJ2-7; TRBD2 matches 7 bases. Germline values: CDR1 SNHLY, CDR2 FYNNEI. Germline trimming cut 5 bases from V and 3 bases from J; bases unmatched to any gene: 7. The CDR3 sequence is 14 residues long. The CDR3 DNA follows: TGTGCCAGCAGTACTAGCGCGAAAAACTACGAGCAGTACTTC. It specifies CASSTSAKNYEQYF.

The chain recombines TRBV7-9 with TRBJ2-1; D may correspond to TRBD1 or TRBD2 (5 bases each). Trimming cost V 1 base and J 4 bases, with 11 bases left between them. CDR1 and CDR2 from the germline V gene are SEHNR and FQNEAQ (reference sequence). CDR3 length: 15 amino acids. This CDR3 is CASSLGQGAYNEQFF. The CDR3 coding sequence is TGTGCCAGCAGCTTAGGGCAGGGAGCTTACAATGAGCAGTTCTTC. The variable domain in full, completed from reference TRBV7-9 and TRBJ2-1, reads DTGVSQNPRHKITKRGQNVTFRCDPISEHNRLYWYRQTLGQGPEFLTYFQNEAQLEKSRLLSDRFSAERPKGSFSTLEIQRTEQGDSAMYLCASSLGQGAYNEQFFGPGTRLTVL.

This chain connects TRBV14 to TRBJ2-7; D might be TRBD1 (6 bases). CDR1 is SGHDN and CDR2 is FVKESK in the germline V gene. The CDR3 has 18 amino acids. Trimming took off 0 bases at V and 3 bases at J, with 21 bases between the two ends. This CDR3 is CASSQELRGQKGVYEQYF. The CDR3 nucleotides are TGTGCCAGCAGCCAAGAATTAAGGGGACAAAAAGGGGTCTACGAGCAGTACTTC.

This chain links TRBV30 with TRBJ1-1; D gene ambiguous. Germline V gene lookup returns CDR1 GTSNPN and CDR2 SVGIG (reference sequence). The CDR3 sequence is 11 residues long. Trimming removed 7 bases at V and 3 bases at J, with 9 bases between. The CDR3 sequence is CASNSYTEAFF. CDR3 bases: TGTGCCTCGAACAGTTACACTGAAGCTTTCTTT.

This chain joins TRBV7-9 and TRBJ2-7; 11 nucleotides agree with TRBD2. The germline CDR1 and CDR2 sequences are SEHNR and FQNEAQ (reference sequence). The trim removed 2 bases at V and 1 base at J, leaving 7 bases unmatched. The CDR3 extends over 17 amino acids. The CDR3 sequence is CASSLHAGTSGSYEQYF. CDR3 nucleotide sequence: TGTGCCAGCAGCTTACACGCCGGGACTAGCGGATCCTACGAGCAGTACTTC.

The chain employs TRBV7-3 and TRBJ2-3; possible D gene TRBD2, 5 bases. Germline V gene sequence: CDR1 SGHTA, CDR2 FQGTGA. This CDR3 contains 14 residues. V was cut by 3 bases and J by 0 bases, with 7 bases left in between. In DNA, the CDR3 is TGTGCCAGCAGCTTCGGCGGGAGCACAGATACGCAGTATTTT. Translation gives CASSFGGSTDTQYF.